What follows describes a single TCR beta chain. Its specificity is unknown. Trimming took 5 bases from V and 5 from J, leaving 12 bases between them. Germline CDR1 is MGHDK and CDR2 is SYGVNS. This CDR3 has 13 residues. These data belong to a study of cytomegalovirus exposure and HLA in healthy donors. General observations from the study: Productive rates of about 90% or about 30% were seen for most TCR beta V segments in an earlier analysis. It was likely that a cluster of highly shared sequence variants was a sequencing artifact.

PCR was performed using 60 Vbeta and 13 Jbeta primers. Method: immunoSEQ multiplex PCR; TCRdb's copy keeps in-frame clones and lacks some. The profile covers some 130,000 clones, with 78% appearing a single time and around 1.5% taken by the ten largest. The chain uses TRBV25-1 and TRBJ1-1, with D possibly matching TRBD1 (6 bases). This TCR derives from a woman younger than 35 in good health and CMV-seronegative. The sequenced sample consisted of PBMCs. The CDR3 coding sequence is TGTGCCAGCAGTAAGGGGGATTGGACTGAAGCTTTCTTT. It is translated as CASSKGDWTEAFF.